This T cell receptor beta chain originates from a study of glioma-infiltrating T cells after dendritic cell vaccination. General study findings and limits: No direct clonality-survival link was found; a diverse polyclonal response may matter.

Trimming took 5 bases from V and 3 from J, leaving 11 bases between them. CDR3 length equals 13 residues. Germline V lookup: CDR1 MNHEY, CDR2 SVGAGI. TCRB CDR3 was amplified from 2 ug genomic DNA or less. Generated by immunoSEQ multiplex PCR, the TCRdb table keeps only in-frame clones and is missing some. The sample has around 90,000 clones, about 80% seen once. Concerning this clone: Its antigen is as yet unknown.

This sample comprised blood, obtained before dendritic cell vaccination. The source is a human donor with glioblastoma. The chain combines TRBV6-5 with TRBJ2-7; D perhaps matches TRBD1 (5 bases). CDR3 sequence: CASSEQVNYEQYF. The DNA for the CDR3 is TGTGCCAGCAGTGAACAGGTTAACTACGAGCAGTACTTC.